A selection of T cell receptor beta chains follows, all from one sample in a study of shared clonotypes between healthy human individuals. Data came from immunoSEQ multiplex PCR; TCRdb stores just in-frame clones and leaves some out. The data show 550,000 to 700,000 clones, around 73% seen once. The sequenced material came from memory CD4+ T cells sorted from blood. The receptors were gathered from a woman younger than 45 in good health. CDR3s include the opening cysteine and the closing phenylalanine or tryptophan. The D gene is left open where the match is weak. The size of a clone is reported for some rows only, either as once, few or many, or as a class for expanded clones.

size	V	D	J	CDR3	DNA
-	TRBV6-4	-	TRBJ2-2	CASSDSEGFAGELFF	TGTGCCAGCAGTGACTCCGAGGGTTTTGCAGGGGAGCTGTTTTTT
-	TRBV4-2	-	TRBJ1-5	CASSQDQAPPSNQPQHF	TGTGCCAGCAGCCAAGATCAGGCCCCCCCGAGCAATCAGCCCCAGCATTTT
few	TRBV4-1	TRBD2	TRBJ2-1	CASSQDRGGGLSGEQFF	TGCGCCAGCAGCCAAGATCGGGGCGGGGGGTTGTCTGGTGAGCAGTTCTTC
-	TRBV7-2	-	TRBJ1-5	CASSQSVGVGQPQHF	TGTGCCAGCAGCCAATCGGTAGGGGTAGGGCAGCCCCAGCATTTT
-	TRBV25-1	-	TRBJ2-7	CASSESGSTYEQYF	TGTGCCAGCAGTGAATCTGGCAGTACCTACGAGCAGTACTTC
-	TRBV6-9	TRBD2	TRBJ2-5	CASRSGTSGRAWETQYF	TGTGCCAGCAGATCCGGGACTAGCGGGAGGGCCTGGGAGACCCAGTACTTC
once	TRBV28	-	TRBJ2-7	CASRRGNGYYEQYF	TGTGCCAGCCGACGCGGCAATGGGTACTACGAGCAGTACTTC
-	TRBV28	-	TRBJ2-1	CASSPAGTRGNEQFF	TGTGCCAGCAGCCCCGCGGGGACCCGCGGGAATGAGCAGTTCTTC
few	TRBV7-3	TRBD2	TRBJ2-3	CASSWGGSTDTQYF	TGTGCCAGCAGCTGGGGAGGGAGCACAGATACGCAGTATTTT
few	TRBV7-9	TRBD1	TRBJ2-7	CASSLDWDRDYEQYF	TGTGCCAGCAGCTTGGACTGGGACAGAGACTACGAGCAGTACTTC
-	TRBV28	TRBD2	TRBJ2-7	CASSTRGTSGFYYEQYF	TGTGCCAGCAGTACCCGGGGGACTAGCGGCTTCTACTACGAGCAGTACTTC
-	TRBV15	TRBD1	TRBJ2-5	CATSKGARSAQETQYF	TGTGCCACCAGCAAGGGGGCGCGTTCGGCTCAAGAGACCCAGTACTTC
-	TRBV19	-	TRBJ1-1	CASSPTAWTRPTRLNTEAFF	TGTGCCAGTAGCCCTACGGCCTGGACAAGACCAACAAGACTCAACACTGAAGCTTTCTTT